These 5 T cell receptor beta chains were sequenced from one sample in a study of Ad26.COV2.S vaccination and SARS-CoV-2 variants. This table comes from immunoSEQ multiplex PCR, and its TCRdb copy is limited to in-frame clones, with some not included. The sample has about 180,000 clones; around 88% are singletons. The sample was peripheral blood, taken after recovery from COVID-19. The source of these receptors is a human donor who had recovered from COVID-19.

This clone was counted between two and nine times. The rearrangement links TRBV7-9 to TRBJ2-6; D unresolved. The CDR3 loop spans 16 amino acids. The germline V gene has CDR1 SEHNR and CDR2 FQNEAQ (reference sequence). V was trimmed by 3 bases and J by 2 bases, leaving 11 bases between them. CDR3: CASSFGYRAGANVLTF. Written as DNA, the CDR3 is TGTGCCAGCAGCTTTGGGTATAGGGCTGGGGCCAACGTCCTGACTTTC.

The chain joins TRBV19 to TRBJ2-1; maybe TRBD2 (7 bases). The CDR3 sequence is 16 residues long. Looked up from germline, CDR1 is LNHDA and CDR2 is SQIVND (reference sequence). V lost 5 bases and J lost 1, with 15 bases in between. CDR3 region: CASSGGLGGSYNEQFF. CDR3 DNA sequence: TGTGCCAGTAGTGGCGGACTAGGGGGTTCCTACAATGAGCAGTTCTTC.

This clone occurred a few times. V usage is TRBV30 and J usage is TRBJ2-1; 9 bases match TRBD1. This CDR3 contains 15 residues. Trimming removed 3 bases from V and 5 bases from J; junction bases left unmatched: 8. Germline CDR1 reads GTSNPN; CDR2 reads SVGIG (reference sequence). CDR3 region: CAWSRTGGANNEQFF. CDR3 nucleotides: TGTGCCTGGAGCCGAACAGGGGGCGCGAACAATGAGCAGTTCTTC.

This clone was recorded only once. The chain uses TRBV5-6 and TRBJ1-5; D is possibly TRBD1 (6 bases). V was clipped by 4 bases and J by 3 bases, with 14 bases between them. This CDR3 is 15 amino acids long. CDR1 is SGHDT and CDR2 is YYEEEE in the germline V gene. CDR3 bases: TGTGCCAGCAGCCCTTATCGGACAGTCAATCAGCCCCAGCATTTT. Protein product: CASSPYRTVNQPQHF.

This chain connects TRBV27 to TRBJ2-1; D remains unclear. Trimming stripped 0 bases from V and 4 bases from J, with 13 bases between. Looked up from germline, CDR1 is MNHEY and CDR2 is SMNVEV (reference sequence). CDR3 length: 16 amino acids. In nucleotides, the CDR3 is TGTGCCAGCAGTTTATCGTTCATCGGGCGATACAATGAGCAGTTCTTC. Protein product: CASSLSFIGRYNEQFF.